The 27 T cell receptor beta chains below come from one sample, sequenced in a study of patients and donors after allogeneic stem cell transplantation. In TCRdb, the RT-PCR reads were re-called with MiXCR into one record per CDR3 protein. In the table there are 190,000 or so distinct CDR3 sequences, 41% of which are singletons. The sequenced material came from blood, either unsorted or a sorted T cell fraction (not recorded which). The origin of the receptors is a human donor who was either an allogeneic HSCT recipient or a stem cell or donor lymphocyte infusion donor (not recorded which). It is not recorded whose cells these are; they may come from a transplant donor.

The chain joins TRBV25-1 to TRBJ1-4; TRBD1 agrees at 8 bases. CDR3 length equals 15 residues. The junction had 11 bases not matched to a gene; V was cut back by 8 bases and J by 6 bases. CDR1 is MGHDK and CDR2 is SYGVNS in the germline V gene. CDR3 sequence reads: CASGDRNDSDEKLFF. DNA of the CDR3: TGTGCCAGCGGGGACAGGAACGATTCGGATGAAAAACTGTTTTTT. Based on the CDR3 plus reference TRBV25-1 and TRBJ1-4, the full variable domain is EADIYQTPRYLVIGTGKKITLECSQTMGHDKMYWYQQDPGMELHLIHYSYGVNSTEKGDLSSESTVSRIRTEHFPLTLESARPSHTSQYLCASGDRNDSDEKLFFGSGTQLSVL.

The chain links TRBV12-3 or TRBV12-4 to TRBJ1-1; maybe TRBD1 (6 bases). This CDR3 is built from 18 residues. V was cut by 2 bases and J by 1 base, with 20 bases left in between. The CDR3 spells CASSLNRVNLDTNTEAFF. The CDR3 region has the DNA TGTGCCAGCAGTTTAAACAGGGTAAATCTAGACACGAACACTGAAGCTTTCTTT.

V and J are TRBV5-1 and TRBJ1-1; D remains ambiguous. V was clipped by 3 bases and J by 1 base, with 10 bases between them. Per germline, CDR1 SGHRS and CDR2 YFSETQ. The CDR3 contains 14 residues. The CDR3 nucleotides are TGCGCCAGCAGCTCCCGGTTGTCGAACACTGAAGCTTTCTTT. It yields the protein CASSSRLSNTEAFF.

This sequence joins TRBV5-1 and TRBJ2-2; D is unclear. With 7 bases removed from V and 1 base from J, the gap between germline ends came to 5 bases. CDR1 and CDR2 (germline): SGHRS, YFSETQ. CDR3 size: 12 residues. CDR3: CASRLNTGELFF. The CDR3 DNA follows: TGCGCCAGCCGTCTGAACACCGGGGAGCTGTTTTTT.

This clonotype was seen a handful of times. The J gene is TRBJ1-1, the V gene TRBV3-1, with no clear D. The V end lost 4 bases, the J end lost 5 bases, and 14 bases lay between the germline ends. The CDR3 covers 14 residues. The germline V gene has CDR1 LGHDT and CDR2 YNNKEL (reference sequence). CDR3 nucleotides: TGTGCCAGCAGCCGCCCGACCGGGCAGACTGAAGCTTTCTTT. Translated: CASSRPTGQTEAFF.

The rearrangement uses TRBV4-3 and TRBJ2-5; 8 nucleotides line up with TRBD1. The V segment lost 3 bases and the J segment 5 bases; nucleotides outside the gene matches: 11. CDR3 length: 16 residues. Per the germline V gene, CDR1 is LGHNA and CDR2 is YSLEER. The CDR3 region has the DNA TGCGCCAGCAGCCAGATTCGGACAGGGCGAGGGGAGACCCAGTACTTC. Protein product: CASSQIRTGRGETQYF.

The chain uses TRBV4-3 and TRBJ2-1; 7 nucleotides line up with TRBD2. The CDR3 is 16 amino acids. Germline-derived CDR1 and CDR2 are LGHNA and YSLEER. V lost 0 bases to trimming and J lost 7 bases; unmatched junction nucleotides: 9. CDR3 amino acids: CASSQDEAAGANEQFF. The CDR3 DNA reads as TGCGCCAGCAGCCAAGATGAGGCGGCGGGAGCGAATGAGCAGTTCTTC.

The chain joins TRBV13 to TRBJ2-1, with 9 bases fitting TRBD2. Trimming took 5 bases from V and 8 from J; bases not matched to a gene: 10. The CDR3 loop spans 15 amino acids. The germline V gene has CDR1 PRHDT and CDR2 FYEKMQ (reference sequence). Written as DNA, the CDR3 is TGTGCCAGCAGCAGTGGTAGTAGCGGGAGCTATGAGCAGTTCTTC. This codes for CASSSGSSGSYEQFF.

There are a few counts of this clonotype. The V call is TRBV20-1, the J call TRBJ2-7; 9 bases line up with TRBD2. Germline V gene data show CDR1 as DFQATT and CDR2 as SNEGSKA (reference sequence). Trimming at V came to 0 bases and at J to 4 bases, leaving 7 bases not matched to a gene. This CDR3 has 15 amino acids. DNA for the CDR3: TGCAGTGCTAGAGATTGGAGACTAGCGGCTTACGAGCAGTACTTC. Amino acid sequence: CSARDWRLAAYEQYF.

The gene calls are TRBV27 and TRBJ1-1, with a tentative D call TRBD1 (5 bases). V gave up 2 bases and J gave up 4 bases, with 11 bases separating them. This CDR3 spans 14 amino acids. Germline V lookup: CDR1 MNHEY, CDR2 SMNVEV (reference sequence). In nucleotides, the CDR3 is TGTGCCAGCAGTTTAGAGGGGAGGGCCACTGAAGCTTTCTTT. It encodes CASSLEGRATEAFF.

This clonotype was seen a few times. V gene TRBV20-1 combines with J gene TRBJ1-5; TRBD1 matches at 7 bases. This CDR3 comprises 16 residues. CDR1 is DFQATT and CDR2 is SNEGSKA in the germline V gene (reference sequence). With 6 bases clipped from V and 2 bases from J, the junction kept 13 bases outside the gene matches. The DNA for the CDR3 is TGCAGTGCCAGTGTAAGCGGGGACAGCGGCAATCAGCCCCAGCATTTT. This encodes CSASVSGDSGNQPQHF.

The V and J genes are TRBV5-1 and TRBJ1-4, with 8 bases fitting TRBD1. V shed 2 bases and J 0 bases; nucleotides not matched to a gene: 6. This CDR3 is 17 amino acids long. Germline V gene lookup returns CDR1 SGHRS and CDR2 YFSETQ. CDR3 sequence reads: CASSFGAGGATNEKLFF. The CDR3 DNA is TGCGCCAGCAGCTTCGGTGCAGGGGGCGCAACTAATGAAAAACTGTTTTTT.

V is TRBV6-5 and J is TRBJ2-4; D unresolved. This CDR3 is 13 amino acids long. Trimming pared 6 bases from V and 0 bases from J, leaving 6 bases between. CDR1 is MNHEY and CDR2 is SVGAGI in the germline V gene. This chain's CDR3 is CASRPRAKNIQYF. CDR3 sequence (DNA): TGTGCCAGCAGACCTAGAGCCAAAAACATTCAGTACTTC.

This clonotype showed up just a few times. The V gene is TRBV20-1, the J gene TRBJ1-2; D uncertain. Trimming stripped 5 bases from V and 8 bases from J, with 3 bases between. The CDR3 has 8 amino acids. Per the germline V gene, CDR1 is DFQATT and CDR2 is SNEGSKA (reference sequence). Here the CDR3 DNA reads TGCAGTGCTCTCGGCTACACCTTC. Protein: CSALGYTF.

In this sample, this clonotype turned up a few times. The chain employs TRBV27 and TRBJ1-1; possibly TRBD1 for D (6 bases). V was trimmed by 6 bases and J by 3 bases, leaving 17 bases between them. Germline V gives CDR1 MNHEY, CDR2 SMNVEV (reference sequence). The CDR3 runs 15 residues. The CDR3 reads CASSLNRGAHTEAFF. DNA of the CDR3: TGTGCCAGCAGCCTCAACCGGGGGGCCCACACTGAAGCTTTCTTT.

This chain links TRBV20-1 with TRBJ2-2, with a weak D call TRBD1 (6 bases). This CDR3 contains 16 residues. V was shortened by 0 bases and J by 0 bases, with 11 bases between the two germline ends. In germline, CDR1 is DFQATT, CDR2 SNEGSKA (reference sequence). CDR3 in DNA: TGCAGTGCTAGAGATTTCGCAGGGGCGAACACCGGGGAGCTGTTTTTT. Amino acid sequence: CSARDFAGANTGELFF.

This clonotype showed up just a few times. This chain's CDR3 is CASTEGQGFYGYTF. The CDR3 region has the DNA TGTGCCAGCACCGAGGGACAGGGGTTCTATGGCTACACCTTC. The chain links TRBV9 to TRBJ1-2; 10 bases line up with TRBD1. The CDR3 spans 14 residues. V lost 6 bases and J lost 4; bases outside the gene matches: 6. Germline V gene lookup returns CDR1 SGDLS and CDR2 YYNGEE.

The CDR3 DNA reads TGTGCCAGCAGCCACCCCGGGACAGTGGCAGACGAGCAGTACTTC. This translates into CASSHPGTVADEQYF. J is TRBJ2-7 and V is TRBV4-2, with TRBD1 matching over 7 bases. Germline CDR1 LGHNA, CDR2 YNFKEQ. The V gene end was trimmed by 3 bases and the J gene end by 5 bases; junction bases not matched to a gene: 10. The CDR3 has 15 residues.

The V and J genes are TRBV7-6 and TRBJ2-2, with 8 bases that match TRBD1. The V gene end was trimmed by 6 bases and the J gene end by 7 bases; junction bases not matched to a gene: 10. Germline CDR1 is SGHVS and CDR2 is FNYEAQ. This CDR3 comprises 15 residues. CDR3 bases: TGTGCCAGCAGTTATTTGACAGGGGTGGACGGGGAGCTGTTTTTT. Translated, it gives CASSYLTGVDGELFF.

The V and J genes are TRBV28 and TRBJ1-1; D gene uncertain. This CDR3 region has 13 residues. Deletions cut 5 bases from V and 5 bases from J, with 12 bases between. In germline, CDR1 is MDHEN, CDR2 SYDVKM. CDR3 in amino acids: CASSLARRTEAFF. CDR3 bases: TGTGCCAGCAGTCTAGCACGGCGGACTGAAGCTTTCTTT. The full variable domain, with the rest looked up from reference TRBV28 and TRBJ1-1, is DVKVTQSSRYLVKRTGEKVFLECVQDMDHENMFWYRQDPGLGLRLIYFSYDVKMKEKGDIPEGYSVSREKKERFSLILESASTNQTSMYLCASSLARRTEAFFGQGTRLTVV.

In this sample, this clonotype turned up a few times. The chain uses TRBV4-2 and TRBJ1-2; TRBD1 aligns across 7 bases. The CDR3 consists of 18 residues. After removal of 3 bases from V and 3 bases from J, the junction contained 16 bases not matched to a gene. Germline loops: CDR1 LGHNA, CDR2 YNFKEQ. The CDR3 spells CASSQDPAGPGGDYGYTF. The DNA for the CDR3 is TGTGCCAGCAGCCAGGACCCCGCGGGTCCAGGGGGGGACTATGGCTACACCTTC.

This sequence joins TRBV2 and TRBJ2-1, with TRBD2 matching 12 bases. CDR1 is SNHLY and CDR2 is FYNNEI in the germline V gene. This CDR3 region has 15 residues. Trimming took 6 bases from V and 3 from J; bases not matched to a gene: 3. The CDR3 reads CASRGLAGGYNEQFF. In DNA, the CDR3 is TGTGCCAGCAGGGGACTAGCGGGTGGCTACAATGAGCAGTTCTTC.

The CDR3 reads CASSEPSNTEAFF. CDR3 in DNA: TGTGCCAGCAGTGAACCATCGAACACTGAAGCTTTCTTT. The chain is built from TRBV25-1 and TRBJ1-1; no definite D call. The CDR3 is made up of 13 amino acids. The germline gives CDR1 MGHDK, CDR2 SYGVNS. V lost 2 bases to trimming and J lost 1 base, with 5 bases between them.

This clonotype showed up just a few times. The V and J genes are TRBV4-3 and TRBJ2-5; D not certain. Germline V lookup: CDR1 LGHNA, CDR2 YSLEER. With 2 bases removed from V and 5 bases from J, the gap between germline ends came to 15 bases. This CDR3 is built from 15 residues. CDR3 nucleotide sequence: TGCGCCAGCAGCCAAAATAGGAGACCCGGTGAGACCCAGTACTTC. This gives the protein CASSQNRRPGETQYF.

This chain connects TRBV5-6 to TRBJ1-4, with no clear D. With 1 base removed from V and 0 bases from J, the gap between germline ends came to 4 bases. CDR3 length: 14 amino acids. Germline CDR1 reads SGHDT; CDR2 reads YYEEEE. CDR3 amino acids: CASSLPATNEKLFF. The CDR3 bases are TGTGCCAGCAGCTTGCCTGCAACTAATGAAAAACTGTTTTTT. Full variable domain (outside the CDR3, taken from reference TRBV5-6 and TRBJ1-4): DAGVTQSPTHLIKTRGQQVTLRCSPKSGHDTVSWYQQALGQGPQFIFQYYEEEERQRGNFPDRFSGHQFPNYSSELNVNALLLGDSALYLCASSLPATNEKLFFGSGTQLSVL.

The chain links TRBV11-2 to TRBJ2-3; 7 bases align to TRBD2. Germline values: CDR1 SGHAT, CDR2 FQNNGV. The CDR3 loop spans 14 amino acids. The V segment lost 4 bases and the J segment 7 bases; nucleotides outside the gene matches: 8. CDR3 nucleotide sequence: TGTGCCAGCAGCTGGCCCGGGAGGCCCAATACGCAGTATTTT. Translated, it gives CASSWPGRPNTQYF.

The chain links TRBV27 to TRBJ2-7, with no clear D. The CDR3 extends over 13 amino acids. Between the trimmed V and J ends, which lost 3 bases and 6 bases, there was a span of 12 bases. Germline V gene sequence: CDR1 MNHEY, CDR2 SMNVEV (reference sequence). In DNA, the CDR3 is TGTGCCAGCAGTTTTGGCCAACACCTCGAGCAGTACTTC. Its protein is CASSFGQHLEQYF.